This TCR beta chain was captured by sequencing in a study of blood T cell repertoires in COVID-19. Study-level background: The United States, Italy and Spain were the sources of the acute and convalescent COVID-19 samples. PBMCs, B-cell-depleted T cells, or T cells provided the cDNA or gDNA that made up the material.

Data came from immunoSEQ multiplex PCR; TCRdb stores just in-frame clones and leaves some out. This sample has fewer than 30,000 clones, with about 92% found just once. Germline-derived CDR1 and CDR2 are KGHDR and SFDVKD. This CDR3 region has 17 residues. Unmatched junction bases numbered 12, after V lost 4 bases and J lost 4 bases. The sequencing input was peripheral blood. The V and J genes are TRBV24-1 and TRBJ1-5; 7 bases are shared with TRBD1. The origin of this receptor is a human donor in a cohort sampled during active COVID-19. The CDR3 DNA reads TGTGCCACCAGTGAGGGATACAGGGGATCAAGGAATCAGCCCCAGCATTTT. Its protein is CATSEGYRGSRNQPQHF.